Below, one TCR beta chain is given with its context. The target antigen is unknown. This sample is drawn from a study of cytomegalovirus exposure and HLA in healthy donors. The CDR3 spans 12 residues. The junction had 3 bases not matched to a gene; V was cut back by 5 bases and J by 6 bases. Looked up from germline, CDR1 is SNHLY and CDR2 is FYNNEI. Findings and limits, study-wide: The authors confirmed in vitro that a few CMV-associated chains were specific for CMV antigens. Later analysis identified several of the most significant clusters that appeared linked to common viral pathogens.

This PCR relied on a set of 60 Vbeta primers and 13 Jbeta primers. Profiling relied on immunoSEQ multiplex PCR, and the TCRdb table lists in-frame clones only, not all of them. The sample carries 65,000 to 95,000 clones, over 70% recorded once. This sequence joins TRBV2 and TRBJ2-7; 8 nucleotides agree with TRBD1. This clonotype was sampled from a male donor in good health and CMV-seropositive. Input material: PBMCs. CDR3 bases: TGTGCCAGCAGTCAACAGGGGGGCGAGCAGTACTTC. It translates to CASSQQGGEQYF. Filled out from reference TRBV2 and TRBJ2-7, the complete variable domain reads EPEVTQTPSHQVTQMGQEVILRCVPISNHLYFYWYRQILGQKVEFLVSFYNNEISEKSEIFDDQFSVERPDGSNFTLKIRSTKLEDSAMYFCASSQQGGEQYFGPGTRLTVT.